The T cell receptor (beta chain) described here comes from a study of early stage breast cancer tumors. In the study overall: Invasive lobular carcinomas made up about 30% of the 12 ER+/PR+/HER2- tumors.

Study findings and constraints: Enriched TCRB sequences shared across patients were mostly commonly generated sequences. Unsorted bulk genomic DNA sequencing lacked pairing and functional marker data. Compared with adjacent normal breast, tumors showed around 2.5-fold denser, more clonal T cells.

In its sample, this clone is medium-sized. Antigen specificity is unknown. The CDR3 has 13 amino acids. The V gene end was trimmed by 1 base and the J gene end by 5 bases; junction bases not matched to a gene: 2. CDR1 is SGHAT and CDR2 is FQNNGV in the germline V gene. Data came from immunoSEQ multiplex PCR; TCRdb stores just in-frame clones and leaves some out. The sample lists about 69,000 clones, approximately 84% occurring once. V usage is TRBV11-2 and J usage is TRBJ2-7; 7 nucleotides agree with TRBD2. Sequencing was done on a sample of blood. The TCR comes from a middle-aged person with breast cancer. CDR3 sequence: CASSLGGGDEQYF. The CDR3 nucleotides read TGTGCCAGCAGCTTAGGGGGAGGGGACGAGCAGTACTTC.